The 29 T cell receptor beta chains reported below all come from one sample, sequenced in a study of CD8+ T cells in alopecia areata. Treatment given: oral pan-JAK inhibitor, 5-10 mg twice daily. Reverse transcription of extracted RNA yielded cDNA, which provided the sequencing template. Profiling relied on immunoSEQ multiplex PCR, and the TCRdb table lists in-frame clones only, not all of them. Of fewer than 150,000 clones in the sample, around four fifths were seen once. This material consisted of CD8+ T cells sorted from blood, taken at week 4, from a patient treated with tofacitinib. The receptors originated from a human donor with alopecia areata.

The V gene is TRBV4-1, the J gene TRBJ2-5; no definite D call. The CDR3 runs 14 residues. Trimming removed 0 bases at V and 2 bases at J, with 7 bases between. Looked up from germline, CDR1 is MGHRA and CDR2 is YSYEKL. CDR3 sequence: CASSQEPSQETQYF. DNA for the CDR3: TGCGCCAGCAGCCAAGAACCTAGTCAAGAGACCCAGTACTTC.

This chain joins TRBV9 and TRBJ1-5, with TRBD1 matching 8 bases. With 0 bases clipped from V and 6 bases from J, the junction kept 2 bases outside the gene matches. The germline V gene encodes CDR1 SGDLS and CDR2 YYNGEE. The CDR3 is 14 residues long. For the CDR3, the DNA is TGTGCCAGCAGCGTAGGGACAGGGTTTCAGCCCCAGCATTTT. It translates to CASSVGTGFQPQHF.

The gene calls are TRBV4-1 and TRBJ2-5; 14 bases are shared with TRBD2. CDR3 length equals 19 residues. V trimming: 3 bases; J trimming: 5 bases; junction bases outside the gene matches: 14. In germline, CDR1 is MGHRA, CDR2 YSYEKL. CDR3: CASSQQPGLAGAPWETQYF. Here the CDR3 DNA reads TGCGCCAGCAGCCAGCAGCCGGGACTAGCGGGGGCGCCTTGGGAGACCCAGTACTTC.

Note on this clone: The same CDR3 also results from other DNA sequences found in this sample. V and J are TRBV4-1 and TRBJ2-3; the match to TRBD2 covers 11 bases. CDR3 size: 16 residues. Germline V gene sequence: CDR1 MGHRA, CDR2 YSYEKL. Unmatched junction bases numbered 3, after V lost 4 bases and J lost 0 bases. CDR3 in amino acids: CASSPRLAGSTDTQYF. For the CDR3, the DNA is TGCGCCAGCAGCCCCAGACTAGCGGGGAGCACAGATACGCAGTATTTT.

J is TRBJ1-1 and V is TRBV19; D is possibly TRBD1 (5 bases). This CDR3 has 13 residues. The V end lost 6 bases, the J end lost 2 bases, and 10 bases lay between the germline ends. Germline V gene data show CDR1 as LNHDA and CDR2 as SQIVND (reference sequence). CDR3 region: CASRLGGNTEAFF. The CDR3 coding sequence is TGTGCCAGTAGGTTGGGGGGAAACACTGAAGCTTTCTTT.

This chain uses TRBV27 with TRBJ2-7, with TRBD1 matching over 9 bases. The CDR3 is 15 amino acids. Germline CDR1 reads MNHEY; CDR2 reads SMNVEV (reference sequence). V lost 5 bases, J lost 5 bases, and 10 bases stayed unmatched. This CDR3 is CASSPTGQGGHEQYF. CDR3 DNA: TGTGCCAGCAGTCCAACGGGACAGGGTGGCCACGAGCAGTACTTC.

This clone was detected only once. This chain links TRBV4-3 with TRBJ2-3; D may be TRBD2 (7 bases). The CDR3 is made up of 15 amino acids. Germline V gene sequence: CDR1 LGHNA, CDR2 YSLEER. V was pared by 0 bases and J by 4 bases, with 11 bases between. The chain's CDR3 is CASSQEGGAPDTQYF. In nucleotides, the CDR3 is TGCGCCAGCAGCCAAGAGGGGGGGGCGCCAGATACGCAGTATTTT.

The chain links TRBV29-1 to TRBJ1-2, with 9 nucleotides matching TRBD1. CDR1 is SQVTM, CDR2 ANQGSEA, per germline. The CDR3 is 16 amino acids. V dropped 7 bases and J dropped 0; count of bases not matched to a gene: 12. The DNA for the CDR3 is TGCAGCGCCCGGGTGACAGGGGGGACCACTAACTATGGCTACACCTTC. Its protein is CSARVTGGTTNYGYTF. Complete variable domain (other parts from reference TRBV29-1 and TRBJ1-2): SAVISQKPSRDICQRGTSLTIQCQVDSQVTMMFWYRQQPGQSLTLIATANQGSEATYESGFVIDKFPISRPNLTFSTLTVSNMSPEDSSIYLCSARVTGGTTNYGYTFGSGTRLTVV.

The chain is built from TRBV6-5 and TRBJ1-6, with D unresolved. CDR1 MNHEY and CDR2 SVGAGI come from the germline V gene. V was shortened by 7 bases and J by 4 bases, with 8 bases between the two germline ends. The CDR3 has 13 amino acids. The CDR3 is CASKEVYNSPLHF. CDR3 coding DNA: TGTGCCAGCAAAGAGGTTTATAATTCACCCCTCCACTTT.

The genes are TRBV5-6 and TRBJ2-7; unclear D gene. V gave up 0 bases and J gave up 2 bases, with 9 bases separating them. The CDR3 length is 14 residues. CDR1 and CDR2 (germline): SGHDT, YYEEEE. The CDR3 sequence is CASSLVDGTYEQYF. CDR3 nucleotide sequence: TGTGCCAGCAGCTTGGTCGACGGTACCTACGAGCAGTACTTC. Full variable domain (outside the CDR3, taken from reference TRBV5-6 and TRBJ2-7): DAGVTQSPTHLIKTRGQQVTLRCSPKSGHDTVSWYQQALGQGPQFIFQYYEEEERQRGNFPDRFSGHQFPNYSSELNVNALLLGDSALYLCASSLVDGTYEQYFGPGTRLTVT.

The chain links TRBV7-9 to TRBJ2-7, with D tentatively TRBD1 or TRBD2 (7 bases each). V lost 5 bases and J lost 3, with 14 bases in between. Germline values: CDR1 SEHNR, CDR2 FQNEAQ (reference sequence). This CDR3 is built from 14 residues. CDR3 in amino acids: CASSHSGTDYEQYF. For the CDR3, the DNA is TGTGCCAGCAGCCACAGCGGGACAGACTACGAGCAGTACTTC.

The CDR3 spells CASSYSVGGRTGAFF. The CDR3 coding sequence is TGTGCCAGCAGTTACTCCGTGGGGGGGCGGACAGGGGCTTTCTTT. The chain is built from TRBV6-5 and TRBJ1-1; 8 nucleotides match TRBD1. CDR1 is MNHEY, CDR2 SVGAGI, per germline. The J segment lost 11 bases and the V segment lost 0 bases, leaving 11 bases of the junction unmatched. The CDR3 totals 15 residues.

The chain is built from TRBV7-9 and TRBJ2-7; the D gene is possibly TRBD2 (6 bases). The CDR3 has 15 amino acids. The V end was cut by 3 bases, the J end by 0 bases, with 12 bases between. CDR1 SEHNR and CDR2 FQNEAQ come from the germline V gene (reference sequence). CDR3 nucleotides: TGTGCCAGCAGCTTGCTGCTGGGAGGCTCCTACGAGCAGTACTTC. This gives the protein CASSLLLGGSYEQYF.

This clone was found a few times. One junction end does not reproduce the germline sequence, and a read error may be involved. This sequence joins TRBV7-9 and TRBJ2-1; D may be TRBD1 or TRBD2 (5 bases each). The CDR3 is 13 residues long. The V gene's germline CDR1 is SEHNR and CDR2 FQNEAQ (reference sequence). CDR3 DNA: TGTGCCAGCAGCTTGGCTGCCGGGGACGCGCTAATCTTC. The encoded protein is CASSLAAGDALIF.

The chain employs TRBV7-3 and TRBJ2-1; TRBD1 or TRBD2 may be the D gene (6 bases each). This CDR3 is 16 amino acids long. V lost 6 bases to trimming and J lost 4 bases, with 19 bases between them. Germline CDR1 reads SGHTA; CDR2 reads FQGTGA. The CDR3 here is CASSSVGGGLYNEQFF. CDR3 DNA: TGTGCCAGCAGTTCCGTAGGAGGGGGGTTATACAATGAGCAGTTCTTC.

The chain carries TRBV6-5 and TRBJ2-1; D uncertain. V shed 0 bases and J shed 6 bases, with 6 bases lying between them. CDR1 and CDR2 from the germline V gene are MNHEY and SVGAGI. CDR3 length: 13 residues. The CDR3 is CASSYSSINEQFF. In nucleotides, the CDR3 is TGTGCCAGCAGTTACTCGAGTATCAATGAGCAGTTCTTC.

The CDR3 region is CASSQLAGGGYEQYF. CDR3 sequence (DNA): TGTGCCAGCAGTCAACTAGCGGGGGGCGGATACGAGCAGTACTTC. The chain carries TRBV6-5 and TRBJ2-7; 12 bases are shared with TRBD2. The V segment lost 5 bases and the J segment 4 bases; nucleotides outside the gene matches: 6. The CDR3 is made up of 15 amino acids. In germline, CDR1 is MNHEY, CDR2 SVGAGI.

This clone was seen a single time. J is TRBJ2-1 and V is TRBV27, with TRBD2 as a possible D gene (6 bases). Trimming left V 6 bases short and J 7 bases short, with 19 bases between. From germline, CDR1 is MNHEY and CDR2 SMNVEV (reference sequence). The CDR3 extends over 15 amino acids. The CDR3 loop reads CASRKSGEAGNEQFF. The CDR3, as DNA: TGTGCCAGCAGGAAGTCGGGGGAGGCGGGAAATGAGCAGTTCTTC.

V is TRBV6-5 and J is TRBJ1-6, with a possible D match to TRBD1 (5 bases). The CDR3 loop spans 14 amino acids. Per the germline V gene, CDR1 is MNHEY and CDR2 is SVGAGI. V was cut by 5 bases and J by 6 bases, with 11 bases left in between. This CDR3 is CASSATGVNSPLHF. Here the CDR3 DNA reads TGTGCCAGCAGTGCTACGGGGGTTAATTCACCCCTCCACTTT.

CDR3 in amino acids: CASSHLGGMQETQYF. CDR3 DNA: TGCGCCAGCAGCCATCTGGGCGGGATGCAAGAGACCCAGTACTTC. The genes are TRBV4-1 and TRBJ2-5; tentative D call: TRBD2 (6 bases). This CDR3 comprises 15 residues. Germline loops: CDR1 MGHRA, CDR2 YSYEKL. Deletions cut 3 bases from V and 2 bases from J, with 13 bases between.

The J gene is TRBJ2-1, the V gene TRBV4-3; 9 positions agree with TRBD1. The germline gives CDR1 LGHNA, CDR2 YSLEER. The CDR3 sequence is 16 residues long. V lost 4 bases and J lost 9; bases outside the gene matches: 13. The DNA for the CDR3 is TGCGCCAGCAGCCCCACGGACAGGGGATCATTCAGTGAGCAGTTCTTC. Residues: CASSPTDRGSFSEQFF.

CDR3 residues: CASSLDGTSYEQYF. The CDR3 DNA reads TGTGCCAGCAGCTTGGATGGGACCTCCTACGAGCAGTACTTC. The V and J genes are TRBV5-6 and TRBJ2-7, with D perhaps being TRBD1 or TRBD2 (5 bases each). Trimming shortened V by 0 bases and J by 0 bases, and 7 bases separated the two germline ends. This CDR3 comprises 14 residues. Germline V CDR1 and CDR2: SGHDT, YYEEEE. The whole variable domain, remainder taken from reference TRBV5-6 and TRBJ2-7, is DAGVTQSPTHLIKTRGQQVTLRCSPKSGHDTVSWYQQALGQGPQFIFQYYEEEERQRGNFPDRFSGHQFPNYSSELNVNALLLGDSALYLCASSLDGTSYEQYFGPGTRLTVT.

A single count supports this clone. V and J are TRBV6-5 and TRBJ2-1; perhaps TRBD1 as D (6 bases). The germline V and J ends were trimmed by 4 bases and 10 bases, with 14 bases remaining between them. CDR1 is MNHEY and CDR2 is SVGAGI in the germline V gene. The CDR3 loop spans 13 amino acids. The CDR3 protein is CASSWPGDEEQFF. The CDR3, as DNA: TGTGCCAGCAGTTGGCCAGGGGATGAGGAGCAGTTCTTC.

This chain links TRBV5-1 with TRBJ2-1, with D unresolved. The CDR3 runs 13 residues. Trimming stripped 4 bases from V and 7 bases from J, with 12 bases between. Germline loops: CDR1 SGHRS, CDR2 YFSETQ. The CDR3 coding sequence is TGCGCCAGCAGCCGGACGACTGCTAATGAGCAGTTCTTC. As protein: CASSRTTANEQFF.

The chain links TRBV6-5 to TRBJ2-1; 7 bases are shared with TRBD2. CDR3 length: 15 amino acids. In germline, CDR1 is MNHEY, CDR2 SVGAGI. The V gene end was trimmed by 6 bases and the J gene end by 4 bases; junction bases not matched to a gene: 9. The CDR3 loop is CASSLTGGEYNEQFF. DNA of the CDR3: TGTGCCAGCAGCTTAACTGGGGGGGAATACAATGAGCAGTTCTTC.

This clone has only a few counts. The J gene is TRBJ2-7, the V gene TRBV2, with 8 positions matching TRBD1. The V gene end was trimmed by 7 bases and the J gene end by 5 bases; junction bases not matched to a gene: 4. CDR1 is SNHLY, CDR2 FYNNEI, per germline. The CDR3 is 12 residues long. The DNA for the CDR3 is TGTGCCAGCATAACGGACAGGGACGAGCAGTACTTC. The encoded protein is CASITDRDEQYF.

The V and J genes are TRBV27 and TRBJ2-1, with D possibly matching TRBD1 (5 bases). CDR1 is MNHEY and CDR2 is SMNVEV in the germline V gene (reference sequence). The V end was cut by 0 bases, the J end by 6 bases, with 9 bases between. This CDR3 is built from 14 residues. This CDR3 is CASSLSVQANEQFF. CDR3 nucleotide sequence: TGTGCCAGCAGTTTATCAGTACAGGCCAATGAGCAGTTCTTC.

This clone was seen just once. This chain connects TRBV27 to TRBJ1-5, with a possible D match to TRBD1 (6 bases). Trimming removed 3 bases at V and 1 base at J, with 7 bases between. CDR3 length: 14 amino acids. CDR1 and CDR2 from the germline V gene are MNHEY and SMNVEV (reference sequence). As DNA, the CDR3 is TGTGCCAGCAGTTTCGGACAGAGCAATCAGCCCCAGCATTTT. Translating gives CASSFGQSNQPQHF.

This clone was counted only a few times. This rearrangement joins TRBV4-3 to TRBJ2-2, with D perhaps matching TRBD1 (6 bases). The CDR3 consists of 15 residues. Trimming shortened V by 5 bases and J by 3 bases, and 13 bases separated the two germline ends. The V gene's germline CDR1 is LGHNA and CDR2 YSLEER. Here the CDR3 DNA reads TGCGCCAGCAGCAAAAGAGGGGGTTACACCGGGGAGCTGTTTTTT. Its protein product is CASSKRGGYTGELFF.